The 19 T cell receptor beta chains in this list originate from one sample, sequenced in a study of regulatory T cells in long-lasting Graves disease. Library construction for TCR beta used iRepertoire HTBI primers and Arm-PCR of CDR3 regions. MiXCR, applied by TCRdb to the multiplex PCR reads, yields one record per CDR3 protein. The sample lists 400,000 to 500,000 distinct CDR3 sequences; 16% were seen once. Time point here: newly diagnosed GD, antithyroid drugs for less than 3 months. There was RNA extracted from PBMCs, and the TCR library was made from it. This sample was shared with a second study, whose subject was T cells in Graves' hyperthyroidism and ophthalmopathy.

The sample here was peripheral blood mononuclear cells (PBMCs), taken at new diagnosis, from a patient treated with antithyroid drugs. Receptors originate from a woman aged 25 to 39 with Graves disease.

This clonotype was counted at least ten times. An end of the junction differs from the germline gene, which may be a read error. The chain has TRBV18 and TRBJ2-1, with a weak D call TRBD2 (5 bases). This CDR3 is built from 16 residues. Germline CDR1 is KGHSH and CDR2 is LQKENI. The CDR3 region has the DNA TGTGCCAGCTCACCACCGGGAGTCGGGCTCTACAATGAACAGTTCTTC. Residues: CASSPPGVGLYNEQFF. The variable domain in full, with the rest retrieved from reference TRBV18 and TRBJ2-1, is NAGVMQNPRHLVRRRGQEARLRCSPMKGHSHVYWYRQLPEEGLKFMVYLQKENIIDESGMPKERFSAEFPKEGPSILRIQQVVRGDSAAYFCASSPPGVGLYNEQFFGPGTRLTVL.

The sample holds many counts of this clonotype. The chain recombines TRBV11-3 with TRBJ2-1; the match to TRBD1 covers 9 bases. There are 15 residues in the CDR3. The V segment lost 5 bases and the J segment 6 bases; nucleotides outside the gene matches: 8. Looked up from germline, CDR1 is SGHNT and CDR2 is YENEEA. CDR3 protein: CASSVPGQGFNEQFF. The CDR3 region has the DNA TGTGCCAGCAGCGTGCCGGGACAGGGATTCAATGAGCAGTTCTTC.

This clonotype appeared a single time. The rearrangement links TRBV10-3 to TRBJ2-5, with 7 nucleotides matching TRBD1. Germline V gene sequence: CDR1 ENHRY, CDR2 SYGVKD. The CDR3 runs to 15 residues. V shed 6 bases and J 5 bases; nucleotides not matched to a gene: 12. CDR3 sequence: CAISDGTAKRETQYF. The CDR3, as DNA: TGTGCCATCAGCGACGGGACAGCTAAACGGGAGACCCAGTACTTC.

The sample holds many counts of this clonotype. The chain is built from TRBV28 and TRBJ1-2, with D possibly being TRBD1 (6 bases). Germline loops: CDR1 MDHEN, CDR2 SYDVKM. V was trimmed by 4 bases and J by 1 base, leaving 13 bases between them. The CDR3 is made up of 15 amino acids. The CDR3 DNA reads TGTGCCAGCAGTTCCTACAGGGCTTATAACTATGGCTACACCTTC. Translating it yields CASSSYRAYNYGYTF.

This clonotype appeared many times. The genes are TRBV2 and TRBJ2-7, with D perhaps matching TRBD1 (5 bases). V lost 2 bases and J lost 3, with 5 bases in between. The CDR3 extends over 12 amino acids. CDR1 and CDR2 (germline): SNHLY, FYNNEI. Here the CDR3 reads CASSEQGYEQYF. The CDR3, as DNA: TGTGCCAGCAGTGAACAGGGCTACGAGCAGTACTTC.

This clonotype was picked up many times. CDR3 region: CATAAGPTYEQYF. Written as DNA, the CDR3 is TGTGCCACGGCCGCGGGGCCCACCTACGAGCAGTACTTC. The chain joins TRBV24-1 to TRBJ2-7, with a weak D call TRBD2 (6 bases). The CDR3 totals 13 residues. CDR1 and CDR2 (germline): KGHDR, SFDVKD. V lost 10 bases, J lost 2 bases, and 14 bases lay in between.

The rearrangement uses TRBV4-1 and TRBJ2-5, with a weak D call TRBD2 (5 bases). Trimming removed 1 base at V and 4 bases at J, with 7 bases between. The CDR3 runs to 13 residues. Germline CDR1 MGHRA, CDR2 YSYEKL. CDR3 in amino acids: CASSQVGLETQYF. In DNA, the CDR3 is TGCGCCAGCAGCCAAGTAGGACTAGAGACCCAGTACTTC.

At least ten counts were recorded for this clonotype. This rearrangement joins TRBV3-1 to TRBJ2-4, with D unclear. The CDR3 loop spans 15 amino acids. Trimming removed 4 bases from V and 1 base from J, with 11 bases in between. CDR1 and CDR2 (germline): LGHDT, YNNKEL (reference sequence). The CDR3 sequence: CASSLTDAAKNIQYF. The DNA for the CDR3 is TGTGCCAGCAGCCTCACGGACGCGGCCAAAAACATTCAGTACTTC.

The chain carries TRBV7-6 and TRBJ2-1; TRBD2 matches at 12 bases. CDR1 and CDR2 (germline): SGHVS, FNYEAQ. This CDR3 has 17 amino acids. J was trimmed by 3 bases and V by 4 bases; bases with no gene match: 7. The CDR3 here is CASSSPRTSGIYNEQFF. In DNA form, the CDR3 reads TGTGCCAGCAGCTCGCCAAGGACTAGCGGGATCTACAATGAGCAGTTCTTC. Complete variable domain (other parts from reference TRBV7-6 and TRBJ2-1): GAGVSQSPRYKVTKRGQDVALRCDPISGHVSLYWYRQALGQGPEFLTYFNYEAQQDKSGLPNDRFSAERPEGSISTLTIQRTEQRDSAMYRCASSSPRTSGIYNEQFFGPGTRLTVL.

The chain uses TRBV7-2 and TRBJ2-3, with 10 nucleotides matching TRBD2. The CDR3 totals 17 residues. Trimming removed 5 bases from V and 7 bases from J; junction bases left unmatched: 15. Germline V gene lookup returns CDR1 SGHTA and CDR2 FQGNSA. The CDR3 DNA reads TGTGCCAGCAGCGCTACCGGACTAGCGGACAAAAGAAATACGCAGTATTTT. Translating gives CASSATGLADKRNTQYF. Complete variable domain (other parts from reference TRBV7-2 and TRBJ2-3): GAGVSQSPSNKVTEKGKDVELRCDPISGHTALYWYRQSLGQGLEFLIYFQGNSAPDKSGLPSDRFSAERTGGSVSTLTIQRTQQEDSAVYLCASSATGLADKRNTQYFGPGTRLTVL.

This clonotype has only one observation. The chain couples TRBV6-2 or TRBV6-3 to TRBJ2-5; TRBD2 matches 9 bases. The V gene's germline CDR1 is MNHEY and CDR2 SVGEGT. Trimming took 4 bases from V and 5 from J; bases not matched to a gene: 14. The CDR3 runs to 17 residues. CDR3 coding DNA: TGTGCCAGCAGTTCGGCGGGAGGGTCTTTCTATGGGGAGACCCAGTACTTC. Encoded protein: CASSSAGGSFYGETQYF.

In this sample, this clonotype turned up many times. The genes are TRBV28 and TRBJ2-3, with TRBD2 as a possible D gene (6 bases). This CDR3 has 17 residues. CDR1 MDHEN and CDR2 SYDVKM come from the germline V gene. Trimming shortened V by 3 bases and J by 0 bases, and 16 bases separated the two germline ends. CDR3 sequence (DNA): TGTGCCAGCAGTTTCTTAGGCGGGAAGACCAGCACAGATACGCAGTATTTT. It codes for CASSFLGGKTSTDTQYF.

This clonotype was detected only a few times. The V gene is TRBV19, the J gene TRBJ2-1; 11 bases are a match to TRBD2. The CDR3 totals 14 residues. The junction had 6 bases not matched to a gene; V was cut back by 6 bases and J by 8 bases. The germline V gene encodes CDR1 LNHDA and CDR2 SQIVND (reference sequence). CDR3: CASRLAGARDEQFF. Written as DNA, the CDR3 is TGTGCCAGTAGACTAGCGGGGGCCAGGGATGAGCAGTTCTTC.

This clonotype was observed at least ten times. V usage is TRBV20-1 and J usage is TRBJ2-1; the D call may be TRBD1 or TRBD2 (5 bases each). Germline assignment: CDR1 DFQATT and CDR2 SNEGSKA (reference sequence). The CDR3 consists of 14 residues. Trimming stripped 6 bases from V and 6 bases from J, with 18 bases between. This chain's CDR3 is CSALQNRDLNEQFF. CDR3 DNA sequence: TGCAGTGCGCTCCAAAACCGGGACCTCAATGAGCAGTTCTTC.

The sample holds many counts of this clonotype. This chain joins TRBV11-3 and TRBJ2-2; tentatively, D is TRBD2 (5 bases). The CDR3 is made up of 16 amino acids. The germline CDR1 and CDR2 sequences are SGHNT and YENEEA. Trimming cost V 2 bases and J 1 base, with 11 bases left between them. CDR3 sequence: CASSLRRSLNTGELFF. The CDR3, as DNA: TGTGCCAGCAGCTTAAGGAGGTCTTTGAACACCGGGGAGCTGTTTTTT. Filled out from reference TRBV11-3 and TRBJ2-2, the complete variable domain reads EAGVVQSPRYKIIEKKQPVAFWCNPISGHNTLYWYLQNLGQGPELLIRYENEEAVDDSQLPKDRFSAERLKGVDSTLKIQPAELGDSAVYLCASSLRRSLNTGELFFGEGSRLTVL.

There are many counts of this clonotype. This chain uses TRBV28 with TRBJ1-3, with D uncertain. Germline CDR1 and CDR2: MDHEN and SYDVKM. The CDR3 is 15 residues long. V lost 5 bases and J lost 0, with 11 bases in between. CDR3 sequence: CASSDDTASGNTIYF. The CDR3 region has the DNA TGTGCCAGCAGTGATGACACCGCCTCTGGAAACACCATATATTTT.

This clonotype was seen ten or more times. V is TRBV11-2 and J is TRBJ1-1; 8 nucleotides agree with TRBD1. CDR3 length: 12 amino acids. Germline CDR1 is SGHAT and CDR2 is FQNNGV. V was clipped by 6 bases and J by 7 bases; unmatched bases: 4. The CDR3 spells CASRSGGREAFF. The CDR3, as DNA: TGTGCCAGCAGATCAGGGGGCCGTGAAGCTTTCTTT.

The J gene is TRBJ1-2, the V gene TRBV4-1, with D hard to call. The CDR3 is 13 amino acids. The germline gives CDR1 MGHRA, CDR2 YSYEKL. The germline V and J ends were trimmed by 2 bases and 0 bases, with 4 bases remaining between them. The CDR3 protein is CASSQNPNYGYTF. The CDR3 nucleotides are TGCGCCAGCAGCCAAAACCCTAACTATGGCTACACCTTC.

The sample holds a few counts of this clonotype. This may come from a read error, since a much larger clone is one base off. This chain connects TRBV30 to TRBJ2-2, with TRBD1 identical over 7 bases. Germline V gene sequence: CDR1 GTSNPN, CDR2 SVGIG (reference sequence). The CDR3 length is 14 residues. The V segment lost 8 bases and the J segment 3 bases; nucleotides outside the gene matches: 9. Here the CDR3 reads CARGIGGDTGELFF. DNA for the CDR3: TGTGCCCGGGGAATAGGGGGCGACACCGGGGAGCTGTTTTTT.